The T cell receptor (beta chain) described here comes from a study of blood T cell repertoires in COVID-19. The repertoire was sequenced with immunoSEQ multiplex PCR; TCRdb's copy has only in-frame clones and lacks some. Here the sample spans under 400,000 clones, roughly 90% being singletons. The material sequenced was PBMCs or T cells enriched from blood (not recorded which). The sequence came from a woman aged 25 to 45 who had been exposed to COVID-19.

Here the CDR3 DNA reads TGCGCCAGCAGCTTTAGCGGGGAAAACATTCAGTACTTC. Its protein product is CASSFSGENIQYF. The J gene is TRBJ2-4, the V gene TRBV5-1, with TRBD2 identical over 8 bases. This CDR3 is 13 amino acids long. V shed 2 bases and J 5 bases; nucleotides not matched to a gene: 0. Germline V gene sequence: CDR1 SGHRS, CDR2 YFSETQ.